This TCR beta chain was sequenced for a study of cytomegalovirus exposure and HLA in healthy donors. Turning to this clone: As yet, its antigen is unknown.

The germline V gene encodes CDR1 MNHNS and CDR2 SASEGT. The CDR3 covers 13 residues. V dropped 7 bases and J dropped 3 bases, with 10 bases sitting between them. In the PCR, 60 Vbeta and 13 Jbeta primers were used. The data were produced by immunoSEQ multiplex PCR, yet TCRdb's version contains in-frame clones alone and is incomplete. The table shows 150,000 to 200,000 clones, with 75% to 85% occurring only once. Findings of the study overall: A later analysis linked 16,951 TCR beta sequences to HLA alleles at 0.05 false discovery rate. A link between a missense DCLRE1C variant and TCR beta V- and J-gene trimming emerged from a later analysis. Among TCR beta chains, those listed as cytomegalovirus-associated numbered around 180.

The genes are TRBV6-1 and TRBJ1-5, with D unresolved. Sequencing input: PBMCs. This sequence originates from a woman in her forties or fifties in good health and CMV-seronegative. The CDR3 region has the DNA TGTGCCAGCATCGGGAATACCAATCAGCCCCAGCATTTT. Translating it yields CASIGNTNQPQHF.